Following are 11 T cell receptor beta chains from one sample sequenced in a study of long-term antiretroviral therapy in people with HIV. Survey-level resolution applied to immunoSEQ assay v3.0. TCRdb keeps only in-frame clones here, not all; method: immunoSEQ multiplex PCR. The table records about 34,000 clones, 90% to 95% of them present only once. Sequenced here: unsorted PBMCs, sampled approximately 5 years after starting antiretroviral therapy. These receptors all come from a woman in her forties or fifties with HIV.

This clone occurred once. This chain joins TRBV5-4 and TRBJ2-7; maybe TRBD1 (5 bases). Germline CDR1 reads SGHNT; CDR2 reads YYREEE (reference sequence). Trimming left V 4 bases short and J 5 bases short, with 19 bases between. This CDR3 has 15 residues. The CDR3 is CASSPKTAERDEQYF. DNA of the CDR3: TGTGCCAGCAGCCCCAAGACAGCCGAAAGGGACGAGCAGTACTTC.

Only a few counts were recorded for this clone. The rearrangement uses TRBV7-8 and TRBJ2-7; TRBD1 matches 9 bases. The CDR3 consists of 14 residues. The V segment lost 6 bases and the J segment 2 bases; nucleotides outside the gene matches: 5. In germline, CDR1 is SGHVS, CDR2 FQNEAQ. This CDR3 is CASRAGTGPYEQYF. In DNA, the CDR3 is TGTGCCAGCAGGGCCGGGACAGGGCCCTACGAGCAGTACTTC.

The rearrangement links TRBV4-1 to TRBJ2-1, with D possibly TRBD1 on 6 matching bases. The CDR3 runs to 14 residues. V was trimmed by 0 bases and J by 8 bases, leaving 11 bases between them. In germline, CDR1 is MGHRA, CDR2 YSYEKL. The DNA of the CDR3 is TGCGCCAGCAGCCAAGAAGGGACAATCCATGAGCAGTTCTTC. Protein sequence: CASSQEGTIHEQFF.

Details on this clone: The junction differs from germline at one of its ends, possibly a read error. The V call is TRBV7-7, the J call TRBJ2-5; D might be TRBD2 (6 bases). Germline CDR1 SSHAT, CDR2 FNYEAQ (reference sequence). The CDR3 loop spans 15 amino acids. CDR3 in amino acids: CASSPMFQGGETQYF. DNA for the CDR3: TGTGCTAGCAGCCCAATGTTTCAGGGAGGAGAGACCCAGTACTTC.

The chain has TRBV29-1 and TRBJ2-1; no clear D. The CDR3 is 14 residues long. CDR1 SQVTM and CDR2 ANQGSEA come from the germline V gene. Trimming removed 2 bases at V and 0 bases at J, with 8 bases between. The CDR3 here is CSVEQVSSYNEQFF. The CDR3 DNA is TGCAGCGTTGAACAGGTTAGCTCCTACAATGAGCAGTTCTTC.

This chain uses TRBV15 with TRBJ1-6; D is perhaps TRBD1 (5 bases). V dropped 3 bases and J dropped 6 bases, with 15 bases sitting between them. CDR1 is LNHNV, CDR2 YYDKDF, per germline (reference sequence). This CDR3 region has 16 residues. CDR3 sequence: CATSSGHPTVNSPLHF. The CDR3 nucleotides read TGTGCCACCAGCAGCGGACACCCTACCGTTAATTCACCCCTCCACTTT.

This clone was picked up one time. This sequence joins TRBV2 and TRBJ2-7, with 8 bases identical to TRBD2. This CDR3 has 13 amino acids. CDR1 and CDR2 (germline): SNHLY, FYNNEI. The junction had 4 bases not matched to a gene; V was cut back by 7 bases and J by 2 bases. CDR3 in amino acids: CASTGGATYEQYF. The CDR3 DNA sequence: TGTGCCAGCACCGGGGGGGCCACCTACGAGCAGTACTTC.

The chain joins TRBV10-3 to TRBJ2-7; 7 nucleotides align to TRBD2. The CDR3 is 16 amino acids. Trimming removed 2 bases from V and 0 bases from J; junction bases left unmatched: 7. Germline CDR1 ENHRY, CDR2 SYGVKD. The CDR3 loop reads CAISEGGVIPSYEQYF. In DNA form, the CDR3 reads TGTGCCATCAGTGAGGGGGGGGTAATCCCCTCCTACGAGCAGTACTTC.

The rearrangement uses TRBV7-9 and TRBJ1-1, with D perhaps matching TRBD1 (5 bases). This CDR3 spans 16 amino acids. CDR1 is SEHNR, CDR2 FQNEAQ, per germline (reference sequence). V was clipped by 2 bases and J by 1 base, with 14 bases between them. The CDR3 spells CASSLQGFSPNTEAFF. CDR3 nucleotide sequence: TGTGCCAGCAGCTTACAGGGCTTTTCGCCGAACACTGAAGCTTTCTTT.

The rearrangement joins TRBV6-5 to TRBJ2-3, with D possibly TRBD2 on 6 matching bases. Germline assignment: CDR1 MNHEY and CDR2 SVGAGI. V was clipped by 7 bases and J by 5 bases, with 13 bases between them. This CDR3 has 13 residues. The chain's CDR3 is CASKASVVDTQYF. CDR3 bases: TGTGCCAGCAAGGCTAGCGTTGTAGATACGCAGTATTTT.

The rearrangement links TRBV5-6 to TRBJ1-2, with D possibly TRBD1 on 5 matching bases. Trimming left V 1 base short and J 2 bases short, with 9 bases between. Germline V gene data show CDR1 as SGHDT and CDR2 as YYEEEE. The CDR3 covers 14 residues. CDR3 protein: CASSLQGINYGYTF. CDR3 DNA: TGTGCCAGCAGCTTGCAGGGTATCAACTATGGCTACACCTTC.